This TCR beta chain was observed in a study of CD8+CD57+ T cells in acquired aplastic anemia. On the study more broadly: Isolated CD4+ and CD8+ cells, once sorted, yielded DNA averaging roughly 3 ug.

Before being chosen for sequencing, patients had shown CD8+CD57+ cell expansion by flow cytometry. The germline gives CDR1 LNHDA, CDR2 SQIVND (reference sequence). The CDR3 contains 13 residues. Between the trimmed V and J ends, which lost 8 bases and 7 bases, there was a span of 17 bases. Genomic DNA, serving as template, underwent TCR beta VDJ and CDR3 profiling. TCRdb reprocessed the reads via MiXCR and lists one record per CDR3 protein. Found here are about 75,000 distinct CDR3 sequences, roughly three quarters of them singletons; the top ten hold approximately 81%. The TCR was taken from a human donor with aplastic anemia. The gene calls are TRBV19 and TRBJ1-2; maybe TRBD1 (5 bases). The sequencing sample was made of sorted CD4+, CD8+, or CD8+CD57+ T cells (not recorded which) from PBMCs. The CDR3 DNA reads TGTGCCAGTTCCCCCAGGGAGAGAACTGGCTACACCTTC. This sequence encodes CASSPRERTGYTF.